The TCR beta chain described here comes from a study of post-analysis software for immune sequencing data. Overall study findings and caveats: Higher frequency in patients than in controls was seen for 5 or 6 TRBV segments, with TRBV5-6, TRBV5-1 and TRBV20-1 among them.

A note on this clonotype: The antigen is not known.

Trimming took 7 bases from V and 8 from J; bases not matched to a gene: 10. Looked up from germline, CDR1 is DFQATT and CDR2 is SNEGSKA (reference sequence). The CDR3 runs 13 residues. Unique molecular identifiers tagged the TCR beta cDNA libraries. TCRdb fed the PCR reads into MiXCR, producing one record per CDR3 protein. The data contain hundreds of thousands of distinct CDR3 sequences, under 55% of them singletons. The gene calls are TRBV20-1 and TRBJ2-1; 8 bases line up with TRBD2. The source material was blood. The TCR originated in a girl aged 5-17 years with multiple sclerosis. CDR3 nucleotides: TGCAGTGTTGGCCAGCGGGAGCCCGATGAGCAGTTCTTC. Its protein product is CSVGQREPDEQFF.